Following are 18 T cell receptor beta chains from one sample sequenced in a study of beta chain features in type 1 diabetes. Expressed TCRB transcripts were sequenced, since all the RNA that had been isolated was reverse transcribed. Sequencing was performed with immunoSEQ multiplex PCR; in TCRdb, only in-frame clones are kept and a portion is missing. The sample lists around 26,000 clones, roughly 70% seen once, with 1.1% in the top ten. No antigen is known for these receptors. General study points: Shortening of TCRB CDR3s, moderate but significant, appeared in all four CD4+ subsets of Type 1 diabetes patients.

The sequencing sample was made of stem cell memory CD4+ T cells from blood. These receptors were taken from a woman aged 40 to 50 with type 1 diabetes.

In the case of this clone: One end of the junction fails to match germline, which may point to a read error. This chain joins TRBV7-9 and TRBJ1-1; 8 bases match TRBD1. The CDR3 totals 17 residues. Germline V gene sequence: CDR1 SEHNR, CDR2 FQNEAQ (reference sequence). In DNA form, the CDR3 reads TGCGCCAGCAGCCAAGCTAGGCCAGGGGGCCGGAACACTGAAGCTTTCTTT. It is translated as CASSQARPGGRNTEAFF.

V is TRBV5-1 and J is TRBJ1-4; 7 bases fit TRBD1. The CDR3 loop spans 17 amino acids. After removal of 4 bases from V and 5 bases from J, the junction contained 14 bases not matched to a gene. Germline values: CDR1 SGHRS, CDR2 YFSETQ. CDR3 amino acids: CASSPGQVSAHNEKLFF. The CDR3 coding sequence is TGCGCCAGCAGCCCAGGACAGGTCAGCGCACACAATGAAAAACTGTTTTTT.

V gene TRBV18 combines with J gene TRBJ1-5; 7 bases align to TRBD1. The V gene's germline CDR1 is KGHSH and CDR2 LQKENI. V lost 3 bases and J lost 6; bases outside the gene matches: 8. The CDR3 contains 15 residues. CDR3 DNA sequence: TGTGCCAGCTCACCCGCCAGGGGGGAAAGTCAGCCCCAGCATTTT. Translation gives CASSPARGESQPQHF. The variable domain in full, completed from reference TRBV18 and TRBJ1-5, reads NAGVMQNPRHLVRRRGQEARLRCSPMKGHSHVYWYRQLPEEGLKFMVYLQKENIIDESGMPKERFSAEFPKEGPSILRIQQVVRGDSAAYFCASSPARGESQPQHFGDGTRLSIL.

CDR3 protein: CASSPRALGLAGHNEQFF. Here the CDR3 DNA reads TGTGCCAGCTCACCACGTGCTCTAGGACTAGCGGGCCACAATGAGCAGTTCTTC. J is TRBJ2-1 and V is TRBV18, with TRBD2 identical over 11 bases. The junction had 10 bases not matched to a gene; V was cut back by 1 base and J by 5 bases. Germline V CDR1 and CDR2: KGHSH, LQKENI. CDR3 size: 18 residues.

The chain uses TRBV5-1 and TRBJ2-2; unclear D gene. Germline loops: CDR1 SGHRS, CDR2 YFSETQ. V was cut by 7 bases and J by 2 bases, with 12 bases left in between. This CDR3 spans 14 amino acids. The CDR3 here is CASGQRSNTGELFF. The CDR3, as DNA: TGCGCCAGCGGCCAGAGGTCCAACACCGGGGAGCTGTTTTTT.

The chain employs TRBV30 and TRBJ2-7; D not resolved. The germline CDR1 and CDR2 sequences are GTSNPN and SVGIG (reference sequence). The V and J ends lost 0 bases and 5 bases respectively, with 11 bases between them. CDR3 length: 13 amino acids. CDR3 sequence: CAWSVQTGNEQYF. The CDR3 region has the DNA TGTGCCTGGAGTGTACAGACCGGAAACGAGCAGTACTTC.

The chain is built from TRBV29-1 and TRBJ2-5; possibly TRBD2 for D (6 bases). Between the trimmed V and J ends, which lost 7 bases and 5 bases, there was a span of 17 bases. The CDR3 is made up of 13 amino acids. The V gene's germline CDR1 is SQVTM and CDR2 ANQGSEA. This chain's CDR3 is CSAREWVVETQYF. CDR3 nucleotides: TGCAGCGCTCGGGAGTGGGTCGTGGAGACCCAGTACTTC.

The gene calls are TRBV7-3 and TRBJ2-2; maybe TRBD2 (6 bases). CDR1 and CDR2 (germline): SGHTA, FQGTGA. Trimming shortened V by 0 bases and J by 3 bases, and 17 bases separated the two germline ends. The CDR3 length is 18 residues. CDR3: CASSLTGNTGDHTGELFF. Here the CDR3 DNA reads TGTGCCAGCAGCTTAACAGGGAACACGGGAGATCACACCGGGGAGCTGTTTTTT.

The V and J genes are TRBV7-2 and TRBJ2-3; a possible D gene is TRBD1 (6 bases). CDR1 SGHTA and CDR2 FQGNSA come from the germline V gene. The V end lost 3 bases, the J end lost 5 bases, and 9 bases lay between the germline ends. The CDR3 has 13 residues. CDR3 in amino acids: CASSFDRRDTQYF. CDR3 bases: TGTGCCAGCAGCTTTGACAGGAGAGATACGCAGTATTTT.

The chain combines TRBV28 with TRBJ1-1; no clear D gene. V was shortened by 6 bases and J by 6 bases, with 14 bases between the two germline ends. CDR3 size: 13 residues. Germline values: CDR1 MDHEN, CDR2 SYDVKM. The chain's CDR3 is CASSPAAEAEAFF. The CDR3 region has the DNA TGTGCCAGCAGCCCGGCGGCAGAAGCTGAAGCTTTCTTT.

This chain uses TRBV7-2 with TRBJ1-6; 9 nucleotides line up with TRBD1. Germline lookup yields CDR1 SGHTA and CDR2 FQGNSA. The V segment lost 4 bases and the J segment 10 bases; nucleotides outside the gene matches: 8. The CDR3 length is 15 residues. Here the CDR3 reads CASSSSGTGLSPLHF. The CDR3 DNA follows: TGTGCCAGCAGCTCCTCCGGGACAGGGTTGTCACCCCTCCACTTT.

This clone was seen only a few times. The chain employs TRBV19 and TRBJ1-1; D not certain. V was shortened by 4 bases and J by 1 base, with 7 bases between the two germline ends. Germline values: CDR1 LNHDA, CDR2 SQIVND (reference sequence). CDR3 size: 13 residues. The CDR3 spells CASSTNKNTEAFF. The CDR3 nucleotides are TGTGCCAGTAGTACAAACAAGAACACTGAAGCTTTCTTT.

The V gene is TRBV2, the J gene TRBJ2-2; 7 positions agree with TRBD1. There are 15 residues in the CDR3. Per germline, CDR1 SNHLY and CDR2 FYNNEI. The junction had 5 bases not matched to a gene; V was cut back by 7 bases and J by 0 bases. The CDR3 reads CASKVGTANTGELFF. CDR3 coding DNA: TGTGCCAGCAAAGTAGGGACAGCGAACACCGGGGAGCTGTTTTTT.

This clone was observed a few times. The chain links TRBV7-3 to TRBJ1-5, with TRBD1 matching 7 bases. With 5 bases clipped from V and 2 bases from J, the junction kept 0 bases outside the gene matches. CDR1 is SGHTA and CDR2 is FQGTGA in the germline V gene. The CDR3 runs 13 residues. CDR3: CASSQGGNQPQHF. In nucleotides, the CDR3 is TGTGCCAGCAGCCAGGGGGGCAATCAGCCCCAGCATTTT.

The chain uses TRBV19 and TRBJ1-1, with a possible D match to TRBD1 (6 bases). Germline lookup yields CDR1 LNHDA and CDR2 SQIVND (reference sequence). The CDR3 contains 13 residues. Trimming took 0 bases from V and 6 from J, leaving 8 bases between them. CDR3 sequence (DNA): TGTGCCAGTAGTATAGATGAGGGGGCTGAAGCTTTCTTT. It translates to CASSIDEGAEAFF.

This clone has only a few counts. The gene calls are TRBV27 and TRBJ1-2; perhaps TRBD1 as D (5 bases). In germline, CDR1 is MNHEY, CDR2 SMNVEV (reference sequence). The CDR3 consists of 13 residues. Trimming took 3 bases from V and 0 from J, leaving 5 bases between them. The CDR3 here is CASSLTANYGYTF. The CDR3 DNA sequence: TGTGCCAGCAGTTTGACAGCTAACTATGGCTACACCTTC.

This sequence joins TRBV7-8 and TRBJ2-3; 11 bases align to TRBD1. Trimming cost V 5 bases and J 5 bases; bases outside gene matches: 6. The CDR3 runs 15 residues. Germline CDR1 reads SGHVS; CDR2 reads FQNEAQ. In DNA, the CDR3 is TGTGCCAGCAGCCCATGGACAGGGGGCTTAGATACGCAGTATTTT. Its protein is CASSPWTGGLDTQYF.

The V call is TRBV28, the J call TRBJ2-4, with D possibly TRBD2 on 7 matching bases. With 4 bases removed from V and 4 bases from J, the gap between germline ends came to 14 bases. Germline CDR1 MDHEN, CDR2 SYDVKM. The CDR3 length is 15 residues. CDR3 residues: CASSSFGGAKNIQYF. The CDR3 DNA is TGTGCCAGCAGTTCTTTTGGGGGGGCGAAAAACATTCAGTACTTC.